The 19 T cell receptor beta chains below were found in one sample sequenced in a study of long-term antiretroviral therapy in people with HIV. The authors ran the immunoSEQ assay, v3.0, at survey level. Some clones are missing from TCRdb's copy, which holds only in-frame ones; the method was immunoSEQ multiplex PCR. The sample has around 20,000 clones; roughly 80% are singletons. The sample in question was unsorted PBMCs, obtained 0.9 years after starting antiretroviral therapy. The receptors shown here come from a man between 18 and 35 years old with HIV.

The chain recombines TRBV11-2 with TRBJ1-1; no clear D gene. The CDR3 has 12 amino acids. The germline V and J ends were trimmed by 0 bases and 10 bases, with 9 bases remaining between them. The germline gives CDR1 SGHAT, CDR2 FQNNGV. The chain's CDR3 is CASSLDGWAAFF. Here the CDR3 DNA reads TGTGCCAGCAGCTTAGATGGTTGGGCAGCTTTCTTT.

This clone was seen just once. CDR3 in DNA: TGTGCCAGCAGCAAAGGGACAGTGACTGAAGCTTTCTTT. Translating it yields CASSKGTVTEAFF. This chain connects TRBV11-2 to TRBJ1-1; 7 bases are shared with TRBD1. The CDR3 extends over 13 amino acids. Losses at the gene ends were 5 bases for V and 5 bases for J; bases not matched to a gene: 5. The germline V gene encodes CDR1 SGHAT and CDR2 FQNNGV.

V gene TRBV7-8 combines with J gene TRBJ2-7, with D possibly being TRBD1 (6 bases). Germline values: CDR1 SGHVS, CDR2 FQNEAQ. CDR3 length: 20 amino acids. Trimming removed 1 base at V and 2 bases at J, with 27 bases between. The CDR3 loop is CASSLVSGGGFSPRPYEQYF. The CDR3 DNA reads as TGTGCCAGCAGCTTAGTGTCTGGGGGCGGTTTTTCCCCGCGCCCCTACGAGCAGTACTTC.

The V call is TRBV7-9, the J call TRBJ2-3; 11 nucleotides align to TRBD1. From germline, CDR1 is SEHNR and CDR2 FQNEAQ (reference sequence). The junction had 5 bases not matched to a gene; V was cut back by 3 bases and J by 3 bases. The CDR3 sequence is 16 residues long. CDR3 bases: TGTGCCAGCAGCTTCAGGACAGGGGGCATGACAGATACGCAGTATTTT. The encoded protein is CASSFRTGGMTDTQYF.

The chain is built from TRBV10-3 and TRBJ1-1; 8 nucleotides agree with TRBD1. Germline assignment: CDR1 ENHRY and CDR2 SYGVKD. V trimming: 4 bases; J trimming: 7 bases; junction bases outside the gene matches: 2. This CDR3 comprises 12 residues. Written as DNA, the CDR3 is TGTGCCATCAGTGGACAGGGGCGTGAAGCTTTCTTT. It encodes CAISGQGREAFF.

The gene calls are TRBV7-9 and TRBJ1-2; 8 bases align to TRBD1. V lost 6 bases, J lost 6 bases, and 6 bases stayed unmatched. CDR1 is SEHNR, CDR2 FQNEAQ, per germline (reference sequence). This CDR3 spans 13 amino acids. CDR3 in DNA: TGTGCCAGCAGATCCGGGACAGGAGATGGCTACACCTTC. This encodes CASRSGTGDGYTF. Based on the CDR3 plus reference TRBV7-9 and TRBJ1-2, the full variable domain is DTGVSQNPRHKITKRGQNVTFRCDPISEHNRLYWYRQTLGQGPEFLTYFQNEAQLEKSRLLSDRFSAERPKGSFSTLEIQRTEQGDSAMYLCASRSGTGDGYTFGSGTRLTVV.

This chain uses TRBV4-2 with TRBJ1-4, with TRBD1 matching 7 bases. Germline CDR1 and CDR2: LGHNA and YNFKEQ. Losses at the gene ends were 4 bases for V and 6 bases for J; bases not matched to a gene: 8. The CDR3 is 15 residues long. Written as DNA, the CDR3 is TGTGCCAGCAGCCTCAAGGAAACAGGGGATGAAAAACTGTTTTTT. This sequence encodes CASSLKETGDEKLFF.

The chain combines TRBV18 with TRBJ2-5, with a tentative D call TRBD1 (6 bases). This CDR3 comprises 15 residues. Per the germline V gene, CDR1 is KGHSH and CDR2 is LQKENI. V lost 3 bases, J lost 2 bases, and 13 bases lay in between. The CDR3 DNA reads TGTGCCAGCTCACCCGGGTCCGACAGGCAAGAGACCCAGTACTTC. It specifies CASSPGSDRQETQYF.

This clone was seen only once. This chain uses TRBV6-1 with TRBJ1-6; 7 nucleotides agree with TRBD1. Trimming took 8 bases from V and 4 from J; bases not matched to a gene: 8. In germline, CDR1 is MNHNS, CDR2 SASEGT. The CDR3 totals 15 residues. The CDR3 DNA sequence: TGTGCCAGCTTAGGGGACAGCAAATATAATTCACCCCTCCACTTT. This translates into CASLGDSKYNSPLHF.

The CDR3 DNA reads as TGTGCCAGCAGCCCCCCTGGGGACAATGAGCAGTTCTTC. Residues: CASSPPGDNEQFF. The chain recombines TRBV5-4 with TRBJ2-1; no reliable D call. In germline, CDR1 is SGHNT, CDR2 YYREEE (reference sequence). The V gene lost 4 bases and the J gene lost 5 bases, with 10 bases spanning the gap. The CDR3 covers 13 residues.

The gene calls are TRBV27 and TRBJ1-2; 7 bases are shared with TRBD1. Trimming cost V 3 bases and J 8 bases; bases outside gene matches: 6. Germline-derived CDR1 and CDR2 are MNHEY and SMNVEV (reference sequence). The CDR3 runs to 13 residues. CDR3 DNA: TGTGCCAGCAGTTTCCGGACAGGCTTCGGCTACACCTTC. Translated, it gives CASSFRTGFGYTF.

The rearrangement joins TRBV5-1 to TRBJ2-4, with D possibly TRBD2 on 6 matching bases. Germline CDR1 is SGHRS and CDR2 is YFSETQ. The CDR3 extends over 14 amino acids. The V gene lost 3 bases and the J gene lost 1 base, with 8 bases spanning the gap. CDR3 amino acids: CASSWGRAKNIQYF. CDR3 nucleotide sequence: TGCGCCAGCAGCTGGGGGAGGGCCAAAAACATTCAGTACTTC.

The chain is built from TRBV5-1 and TRBJ2-1; the match to TRBD2 covers 13 bases. Germline values: CDR1 SGHRS, CDR2 YFSETQ. This CDR3 region has 15 residues. Germline trimming cut 6 bases from V and 7 bases from J; bases unmatched to any gene: 7. CDR3 sequence (DNA): TGCGCCAGCATGTGGACTAGCGGGGGAGGAAATGAGCAGTTCTTC. Protein sequence: CASMWTSGGGNEQFF. The full variable domain, completed using reference TRBV5-1 and TRBJ2-1, is KAGVTQTPRYLIKTRGQQVTLSCSPISGHRSVSWYQQTPGQGLQFLFEYFSETQRNKGNFPGRFSGRQFSNSRSEMNVSTLELGDSALYLCASMWTSGGGNEQFFGPGTRLTVL.

The gene calls are TRBV7-2 and TRBJ2-5; 8 bases are a match to TRBD1. Germline V gene data show CDR1 as SGHTA and CDR2 as FQGNSA. The length of the CDR3 is 17 residues. The V segment lost 4 bases and the J segment 5 bases; nucleotides outside the gene matches: 15. The CDR3 reads CASSSGLLTGAGETQYF. In nucleotides, the CDR3 is TGTGCCAGCAGCTCCGGACTCCTGACAGGGGCTGGGGAGACCCAGTACTTC.

The V call is TRBV19, the J call TRBJ2-3; D unclear. The V end was cut by 3 bases, the J end by 8 bases, with 24 bases between. Germline CDR1 reads LNHDA; CDR2 reads SQIVND (reference sequence). CDR3 length: 17 amino acids. CDR3 region: CASSIAAAEWALGTQYF. Here the CDR3 DNA reads TGTGCCAGTAGTATTGCCGCAGCTGAGTGGGCCCTGGGTACGCAGTATTTT.

The chain is built from TRBV10-1 and TRBJ2-3, with a possible D match to TRBD2 (6 bases). Germline V CDR1 and CDR2: WNHNN, SYGVQD (reference sequence). V lost 3 bases to trimming and J lost 8 bases, with 15 bases between them. The CDR3 contains 14 residues. The CDR3 reads CASSDRRGPSTQYF. The CDR3 DNA is TGCGCCAGCAGTGACCGGAGGGGCCCGAGTACGCAGTATTTT.

This clone was seen only once. The chain links TRBV5-1 to TRBJ2-3; maybe TRBD1 (6 bases). The CDR3 runs to 16 residues. V shed 2 bases and J shed 2 bases, with 15 bases lying between them. Germline CDR1 is SGHRS and CDR2 is YFSETQ. CDR3 in DNA: TGCGCCAGCAGCTTTCAGGGGCAGGGGAACACAGATACGCAGTATTTT. Its translation is CASSFQGQGNTDTQYF.

The genes are TRBV27 and TRBJ2-3, with TRBD2 matching over 11 bases. Germline V gives CDR1 MNHEY, CDR2 SMNVEV (reference sequence). The CDR3 consists of 16 residues. V dropped 3 bases and J dropped 7; count of bases not matched to a gene: 9. The CDR3, as DNA: TGTGCCAGCAGTTTCCCAACTAGCGGGGGCGCCCATACGCAGTATTTT. Protein product: CASSFPTSGGAHTQYF.

In DNA, the CDR3 is TGTGCCAGCAGCCGGGACGGTTCGTTCGTTCGCGGGGAGCTGTTTTTT. Amino acids: CASSRDGSFVRGELFF. The J gene is TRBJ2-2, the V gene TRBV28, with D perhaps matching TRBD1 or TRBD2 (5 bases each). CDR1 and CDR2 from the germline V gene are MDHEN and SYDVKM. V lost 6 bases, J lost 7 bases, and 21 bases lay in between. The CDR3 runs to 16 residues.